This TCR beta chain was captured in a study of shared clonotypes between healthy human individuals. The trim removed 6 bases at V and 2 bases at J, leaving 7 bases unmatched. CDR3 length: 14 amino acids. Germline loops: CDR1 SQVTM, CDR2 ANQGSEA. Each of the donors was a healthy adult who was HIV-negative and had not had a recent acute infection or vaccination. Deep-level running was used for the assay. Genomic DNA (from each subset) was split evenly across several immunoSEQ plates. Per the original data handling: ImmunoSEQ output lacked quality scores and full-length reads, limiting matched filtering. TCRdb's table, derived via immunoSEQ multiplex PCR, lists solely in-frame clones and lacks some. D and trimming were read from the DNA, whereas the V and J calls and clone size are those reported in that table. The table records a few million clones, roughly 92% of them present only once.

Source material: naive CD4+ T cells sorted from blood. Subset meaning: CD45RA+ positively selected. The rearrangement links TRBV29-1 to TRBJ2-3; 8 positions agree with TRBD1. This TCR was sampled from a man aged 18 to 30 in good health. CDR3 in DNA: TGCAGCGTGCGACAGGGGTTACCCACAGATACGCAGTATTTT. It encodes CSVRQGLPTDTQYF.